One and the same sample provided the 16 T cell receptor beta chains below, sequenced in a study of blood T cell repertoires in COVID-19. Sequencing used immunoSEQ multiplex PCR; TCRdb keeps in-frame clones, though not all of them. The repertoire holds 120,000 to 150,000 clones, 70% to 90% seen once, with about 11% in the top ten. Sequencing was done on a sample of peripheral blood. Receptors were obtained from an elderly woman with acute or convalescent COVID-19.

The chain links TRBV5-1 to TRBJ2-2; the D gene is possibly TRBD2 (6 bases). V lost 1 base and J 0 bases, leaving 10 bases between the germline ends. Looked up from germline, CDR1 is SGHRS and CDR2 is YFSETQ. The CDR3 covers 16 residues. CDR3 sequence (DNA): TGCGCCAGCAGCTTGTGGGGCGGGACGAACACCGGGGAGCTGTTTTTT. Translated, it gives CASSLWGGTNTGELFF.

CDR3 region: CASSQGTSPEETQYF. The DNA for the CDR3 is TGTGCCAGCAGCCAAGGGACTAGCCCTGAAGAGACCCAGTACTTC. The chain joins TRBV3-1 (or the pseudogene TRBV3-2) to TRBJ2-5; TRBD2 aligns across 8 bases. The ends lost 1 base at V and 3 bases at J; junction bases unmatched: 4. Germline loops: CDR1 LGHDT, CDR2 YNNKEL (reference sequence). This CDR3 region has 15 residues.

This clone was seen once. This rearrangement joins TRBV11-2 to TRBJ2-2, with a possible D match to TRBD2 (5 bases). The CDR3 is 13 residues long. Trimming cost V 4 bases and J 7 bases, with 10 bases left between them. The germline V gene encodes CDR1 SGHAT and CDR2 FQNNGV. The CDR3 is CASSSPAGGELFF. As DNA, the CDR3 is TGTGCCAGCAGCTCCCCTGCGGGCGGGGAGCTGTTTTTT. The whole variable domain, remainder taken from reference TRBV11-2 and TRBJ2-2, is EAGVAQSPRYKIIEKRQSVAFWCNPISGHATLYWYQQILGQGPKLLIQFQNNGVVDDSQLPKDRFSAERLKGVDSTLKIQPAKLEDSAVYLCASSSPAGGELFFGEGSRLTVL.

The chain has TRBV5-1 and TRBJ2-3; 9 bases are shared with TRBD1. The J segment lost 4 bases and the V segment lost 4 bases, leaving 10 bases of the junction unmatched. This CDR3 comprises 16 residues. Germline CDR1 is SGHRS and CDR2 is YFSETQ. The CDR3 bases are TGCGCCAGCAGCCACGGACAGGGGACCCCCCCAGATACGCAGTATTTT. Amino acids: CASSHGQGTPPDTQYF.

V is TRBV5-1 and J is TRBJ1-5; a possible D gene is TRBD1 (6 bases). The V gene's germline CDR1 is SGHRS and CDR2 YFSETQ. Trimming left V 0 bases short and J 3 bases short, with 7 bases between. The CDR3 covers 14 residues. The CDR3 DNA sequence: TGCGCCAGCAGCTTGGGGGGGCTCAATCAGCCCCAGCATTTT. This gives the protein CASSLGGLNQPQHF.

The CDR3 region has the DNA TGTGCCAGTAGTATAGGGGACAGTTTTCCAAGCACAGATACGCAGTATTTT. It yields the protein CASSIGDSFPSTDTQYF. The chain couples TRBV19 to TRBJ2-3, with 7 bases lining up with TRBD1. This CDR3 is 17 amino acids long. V dropped 1 base and J dropped 0; count of bases not matched to a gene: 7. The germline V gene has CDR1 LNHDA and CDR2 SQIVND (reference sequence).

This chain's CDR3 is CASSWNSGGQETQYF. CDR3 bases: TGTGCCAGCAGTTGGAATAGCGGGGGCCAAGAGACCCAGTACTTC. This sequence joins TRBV6-5 and TRBJ2-5; 9 nucleotides align to TRBD2. CDR1 and CDR2 (germline): MNHEY, SVGAGI. Trimming cost V 4 bases and J 1 base; bases outside gene matches: 4. This CDR3 region has 15 residues.

The V gene is TRBV6-1, the J gene TRBJ1-2; D gene unclear. Germline CDR1 and CDR2: MNHNS and SASEGT. With 0 bases removed from V and 0 bases from J, the gap between germline ends came to 5 bases. This CDR3 spans 14 amino acids. As DNA, the CDR3 is TGTGCCAGCAGTGAAGCAACAGCTAACTATGGCTACACCTTC. Encoded protein: CASSEATANYGYTF.

The V gene is TRBV27, the J gene TRBJ1-1; 7 positions match TRBD1. Per the germline V gene, CDR1 is MNHEY and CDR2 is SMNVEV (reference sequence). V gave up 5 bases and J gave up 2 bases; unmatched junction bases: 14. The CDR3 runs to 17 residues. The CDR3 coding sequence is TGTGCCAGCAGTACTCGACAGGAGGGGGCTCTAAACACTGAAGCTTTCTTT. As protein: CASSTRQEGALNTEAFF.

The chain combines TRBV9 with TRBJ1-3, with D possibly matching TRBD1 (5 bases). With 0 bases removed from V and 0 bases from J, the gap between germline ends came to 10 bases. The CDR3 length is 16 residues. Germline-derived CDR1 and CDR2 are SGDLS and YYNGEE. CDR3 amino acids: CASSVGEGLSGNTIYF. The CDR3 DNA is TGTGCCAGCAGCGTAGGGGAGGGGCTCTCTGGAAACACCATATATTTT.

V gene TRBV6-5 combines with J gene TRBJ1-6; the D gene is possibly TRBD1 (6 bases). The germline CDR1 and CDR2 sequences are MNHEY and SVGAGI. This CDR3 contains 14 residues. V was trimmed by 2 bases and J by 8 bases, leaving 10 bases between them. Written as DNA, the CDR3 is TGTGCCAGCAGTTACGGCAGGGGTGATTCACCCCTCCACTTT. Amino acid sequence: CASSYGRGDSPLHF.

The chain uses TRBV6-5 and TRBJ1-2, with D perhaps TRBD1 (6 bases). This CDR3 has 14 residues. Germline V gene sequence: CDR1 MNHEY, CDR2 SVGAGI. Trimming removed 2 bases at V and 7 bases at J, with 14 bases between. The CDR3 sequence: CASSYHEQGSGYTF. The CDR3, as DNA: TGTGCCAGCAGTTACCATGAACAGGGATCTGGCTACACCTTC.

The chain employs TRBV6-6 and TRBJ1-2; D remains unclear. Germline V gene lookup returns CDR1 MNHNY and CDR2 SVGAGI (reference sequence). There are 18 residues in the CDR3. V dropped 5 bases and J dropped 5 bases, with 27 bases sitting between them. The CDR3 region is CASSPRSLGPSTFYGYTF. The CDR3 DNA follows: TGTGCCAGCAGTCCTCGAAGCCTGGGTCCATCGACTTTTTATGGCTACACCTTC.

The V call is TRBV6-1, the J call TRBJ1-6, with TRBD1 matching 9 bases. In germline, CDR1 is MNHNS, CDR2 SASEGT. The CDR3 is made up of 17 amino acids. J gave up 0 bases and V 3 bases, and 3 bases lay outside the gene matches. CDR3 sequence (DNA): TGTGCCAGCAGTGAGACAGGGGGGAGCTCCTATAATTCACCCCTCCACTTT. Translated, it gives CASSETGGSSYNSPLHF.

This clone was seen a single time. The chain employs TRBV7-2 and TRBJ2-7; 7 nucleotides agree with TRBD1. There are 16 residues in the CDR3. The ends lost 7 bases at V and 1 base at J; junction bases unmatched: 13. CDR1 SGHTA and CDR2 FQGNSA come from the germline V gene. CDR3 DNA sequence: TGTGCCAGCACCCAAGGGGGCAGGGCAGGTTCCTACGAGCAGTACTTC. It translates to CASTQGGRAGSYEQYF.

V is TRBV10-3 and J is TRBJ1-1; D not resolved. Germline lookup yields CDR1 ENHRY and CDR2 SYGVKD. Deletions cut 8 bases from V and 4 bases from J, with 17 bases between. The CDR3 has 14 amino acids. The CDR3 nucleotides read TGTGCCATCTGTAAAAGTCCCGAGGGCACTGAAGCTTTCTTT. It translates to CAICKSPEGTEAFF.